Below are 14 T cell receptor beta chains sequenced from a single sample in a study of cytomegalovirus exposure and HLA in healthy donors. The study ran its PCR with 60 Vbeta and 13 Jbeta primers. The method was immunoSEQ multiplex PCR; TCRdb's version includes in-frame clones alone and lacks a portion of them. Among about 110,000 clones listed, 13% to 15% were seen once. The sequenced sample consisted of PBMCs. These receptors came from a female donor in good health and CMV-seronegative.

CDR3 region: CASSVGRTGGYEQYF. DNA for the CDR3: TGTGCCAGCAGCGTAGGACGGACAGGGGGCTACGAGCAGTACTTC. The rearrangement joins TRBV9 to TRBJ2-7; 10 nucleotides agree with TRBD1. After removal of 0 bases from V and 3 bases from J, the junction contained 3 bases not matched to a gene. This CDR3 has 15 amino acids. Germline V gives CDR1 SGDLS, CDR2 YYNGEE. Full variable domain (missing parts from reference TRBV9 and TRBJ2-7): DSGVTQTPKHLITATGQRVTLRCSPRSGDLSVYWYQQSLDQGLQFLIQYYNGEERAKGNILERFSAQQFPDLHSELNLSSLELGDSALYFCASSVGRTGGYEQYFGPGTRLTVT.

J is TRBJ2-7 and V is TRBV14; 8 bases match TRBD2. With V trimmed by 3 bases and J by 4 bases, 14 bases remained unmatched. From germline, CDR1 is SGHDN and CDR2 FVKESK. This CDR3 spans 17 amino acids. CDR3 loop: CASSQSMGSGSPYEQYF. The CDR3 nucleotides are TGTGCCAGCAGCCAGTCCATGGGAAGCGGGAGTCCTTACGAGCAGTACTTC.

This chain joins TRBV7-2 and TRBJ2-2, with D tentatively TRBD2 (7 bases). V lost 0 bases to trimming and J lost 7 bases, with 12 bases between them. Germline V gene lookup returns CDR1 SGHTA and CDR2 FQGNSA. This CDR3 comprises 15 residues. This chain's CDR3 is CASSLAGGRVGELFF. As DNA, the CDR3 is TGTGCCAGCAGCTTAGCGGGGGGGCGTGTCGGGGAGCTGTTTTTT. The full variable domain, in which reference TRBV7-2 and TRBJ2-2 provide the parts outside the CDR3, is GAGVSQSPSNKVTEKGKDVELRCDPISGHTALYWYRQSLGQGLEFLIYFQGNSAPDKSGLPSDRFSAERTGGSVSTLTIQRTQQEDSAVYLCASSLAGGRVGELFFGEGSRLTVL.

The rearrangement uses TRBV28 and TRBJ2-7; maybe TRBD2 (6 bases). Germline CDR1 and CDR2: MDHEN and SYDVKM. This CDR3 spans 13 amino acids. Trimming stripped 7 bases from V and 0 bases from J, with 10 bases between. For the CDR3, the DNA is TGTGCCAGCACCCGGGACTCCTCCTACGAGCAGTACTTC. Amino acid sequence: CASTRDSSYEQYF.

This sequence joins TRBV5-8 and TRBJ1-1; 9 bases are shared with TRBD1. Per the germline V gene, CDR1 is SGHTS and CDR2 is YDEGEE. Unmatched junction bases numbered 9, after V lost 4 bases and J lost 2 bases. The CDR3 totals 16 residues. The CDR3 DNA reads TGTGCCAGCAGCAAAGGACAGGGGAGGCTAAACACTGAAGCTTTCTTT. Its protein product is CASSKGQGRLNTEAFF.

The V and J genes are TRBV30 and TRBJ1-1; unclear D gene. This CDR3 has 11 residues. V lost 5 bases and J lost 10, with 14 bases in between. In germline, CDR1 is GTSNPN, CDR2 SVGIG (reference sequence). CDR3 in DNA: TGTGCCTGGGGTATCGGGAAAGTAGCTTTCTTT. Translating it yields CAWGIGKVAFF. The whole variable domain, filled in from reference TRBV30 and TRBJ1-1, reads SQTIHQWPATLVQPVGSPLSLECTVEGTSNPNLYWYRQAAGRGLQLLFYSVGIGQISSEVPQNLSASRPQDRQFILSSKKLLLSDSGFYLCAWGIGKVAFFGQGTRLTVV.

This clone came up a few times. V gene TRBV11-2 combines with J gene TRBJ2-1; 7 nucleotides agree with TRBD2. CDR3 length equals 16 residues. From germline, CDR1 is SGHAT and CDR2 FQNNGV. The J segment lost 2 bases and the V segment lost 0 bases, leaving 4 bases of the junction unmatched. CDR3 sequence (DNA): TGTGCCAGCAGCTTAGATAAGGGACTAACCTACAATGAGCAGTTCTTC. Protein sequence: CASSLDKGLTYNEQFF.

This clone was seen a handful of times. The chain is built from TRBV29-1 and TRBJ1-1; no firm D call. Trimming pared 4 bases from V and 6 bases from J, leaving 18 bases between. This CDR3 has 14 residues. Germline V CDR1 and CDR2: SQVTM, ANQGSEA. CDR3 region: CSVGPVAILAEAFF. In DNA form, the CDR3 reads TGCAGCGTTGGGCCAGTGGCAATTCTTGCTGAAGCTTTCTTT.

This clone was detected only a few times. This chain connects TRBV7-8 to TRBJ2-1; D may be TRBD2 (6 bases). Germline V CDR1 and CDR2: SGHVS, FQNEAQ. The length of the CDR3 is 12 residues. V was pared by 1 base and J by 9 bases, with 7 bases between. CDR3 DNA sequence: TGTGCCAGCAGCTTAGTGGGGGGTGAGCAGTTCTTC. Its translation is CASSLVGGEQFF.

The V call is TRBV7-2, the J call TRBJ2-2; TRBD2 matches at 8 bases. This CDR3 spans 16 amino acids. Germline CDR1 reads SGHTA; CDR2 reads FQGNSA. Trimming cost V 3 bases and J 0 bases; bases outside gene matches: 3. The CDR3 nucleotides are TGTGCCAGCAGCTTTAGCGGGATTGCGAACACCGGGGAGCTGTTTTTT. Its protein is CASSFSGIANTGELFF.

Only a few counts were recorded for this clone. The rearrangement links TRBV19 to TRBJ1-1, with D maybe TRBD1 (6 bases). V lost 7 bases and J 0 bases, leaving 15 bases between the germline ends. Germline values: CDR1 LNHDA, CDR2 SQIVND (reference sequence). CDR3 length equals 15 residues. CDR3 coding DNA: TGTGCCAGTATTTCTCCGGGACATCTGAACACTGAAGCTTTCTTT. It encodes CASISPGHLNTEAFF.

The chain uses TRBV5-5 and TRBJ1-5; D perhaps matches TRBD1 (5 bases). The germline gives CDR1 SGHKS, CDR2 YYEKEE (reference sequence). V lost 0 bases and J lost 5, with 9 bases in between. The CDR3 contains 14 residues. The CDR3 region has the DNA TGTGCCAGCAGCTTGGTTCGGGGGGATCAGCCCCAGCATTTT. Its protein product is CASSLVRGDQPQHF.

Notes on this clone: The same CDR3 can be traced to other DNA sequences in this sample. This chain joins TRBV15 and TRBJ1-4, with a possible D match to TRBD1 (5 bases). CDR3 length equals 16 residues. V was pared by 1 base and J by 5 bases, with 14 bases between. Germline assignment: CDR1 LNHNV and CDR2 YYDKDF (reference sequence). In DNA form, the CDR3 reads TGTGCCACCAGCAGAGCTAATACAGGAGCCAATGAAAAACTGTTTTTT. It codes for CATSRANTGANEKLFF.

This clone was counted a single time. The rearrangement uses TRBV7-9 and TRBJ2-7; 10 nucleotides line up with TRBD2. V gave up 5 bases and J gave up 3 bases; unmatched junction bases: 7. The germline V gene encodes CDR1 SEHNR and CDR2 FQNEAQ (reference sequence). CDR3 size: 15 residues. The CDR3 loop is CASSHPAGGDYEQYF. CDR3 DNA sequence: TGTGCCAGCAGCCATCCAGCGGGAGGGGACTACGAGCAGTACTTC.